The following is a T cell receptor (beta chain) sequence with its context. This sample stems from a study of relationships among human T cell subsets. The CDR3 sequence is 14 residues long. The V and J ends lost 3 bases and 1 base respectively, with 9 bases between them. The V gene's germline CDR1 is LGHNA and CDR2 YNFKEQ. The Th1 cells were the flow-through after CD25, CD56 and CD294 bead selections. Semiquantitative ARM-PCR amplified T cell receptor alpha and beta CDR3 regions from mRNA. In ARM-PCR, communal superprimers followed tagged nested gene-specific primers for exponential amplification. Each CDR3 protein gets one entry after TCRdb re-called the multiplex PCR reads with MiXCR. This sample has 13,000 or so distinct CDR3 sequences, with approximately 67% found just once.

The specimen sequenced was CD4+ Th1 cells sorted from blood. The receptor comes from a man aged 40-50 years in good health. The chain joins TRBV4-2 to TRBJ1-1; D is possibly TRBD1 (5 bases). CDR3 nucleotide sequence: TGTGCCAGCAGCCAGAGCGGGGGGAACACTGAAGCTTTCTTT. Protein: CASSQSGGNTEAFF.